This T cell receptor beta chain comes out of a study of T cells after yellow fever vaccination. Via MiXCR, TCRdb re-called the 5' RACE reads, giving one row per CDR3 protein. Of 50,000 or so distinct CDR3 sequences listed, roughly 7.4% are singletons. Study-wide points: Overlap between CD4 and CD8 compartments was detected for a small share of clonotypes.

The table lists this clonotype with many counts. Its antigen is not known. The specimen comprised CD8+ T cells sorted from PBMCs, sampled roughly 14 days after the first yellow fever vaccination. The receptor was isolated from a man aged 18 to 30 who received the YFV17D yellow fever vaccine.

DNA for the CDR3: TGTGCCAGCAGTTACGGTTCAGGGTCTGATGGCTACACCTTC. It codes for CASSYGSGSDGYTF. This sequence joins TRBV6-5 and TRBJ1-2; a possible D gene is TRBD1 (5 bases). The germline V and J ends were trimmed by 2 bases and 6 bases, with 13 bases remaining between them. Germline values: CDR1 MNHEY, CDR2 SVGAGI. The CDR3 length is 14 residues.